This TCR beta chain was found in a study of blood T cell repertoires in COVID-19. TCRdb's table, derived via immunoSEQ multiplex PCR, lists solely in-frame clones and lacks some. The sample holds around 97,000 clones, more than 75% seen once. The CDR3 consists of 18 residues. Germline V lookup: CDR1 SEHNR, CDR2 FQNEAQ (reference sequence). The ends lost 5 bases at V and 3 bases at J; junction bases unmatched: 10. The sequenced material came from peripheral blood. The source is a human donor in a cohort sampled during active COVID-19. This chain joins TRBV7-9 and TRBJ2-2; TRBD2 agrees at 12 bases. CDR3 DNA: TGTGCCAGCAGCCACGGTCGGGGACTAGCGGGTTACACCGGGGAGCTGTTTTTT. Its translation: CASSHGRGLAGYTGELFF.